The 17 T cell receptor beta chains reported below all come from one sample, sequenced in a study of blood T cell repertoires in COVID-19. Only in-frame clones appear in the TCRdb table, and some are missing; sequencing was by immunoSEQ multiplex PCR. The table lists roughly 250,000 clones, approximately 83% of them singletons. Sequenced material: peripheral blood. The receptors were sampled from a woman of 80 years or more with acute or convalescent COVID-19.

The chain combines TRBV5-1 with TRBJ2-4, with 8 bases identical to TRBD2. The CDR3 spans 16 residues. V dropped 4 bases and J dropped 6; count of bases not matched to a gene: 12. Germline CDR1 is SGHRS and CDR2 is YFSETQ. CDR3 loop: CASSQKASGGLNIQYF. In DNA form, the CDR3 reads TGCGCCAGCAGCCAAAAGGCGAGCGGGGGATTAAACATTCAGTACTTC.

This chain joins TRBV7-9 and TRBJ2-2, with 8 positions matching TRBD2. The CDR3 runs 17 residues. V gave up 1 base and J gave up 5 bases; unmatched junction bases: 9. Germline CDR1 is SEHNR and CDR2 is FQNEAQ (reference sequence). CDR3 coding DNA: TGTGCCAGCAGCTTAGGACTCGGGGGGGCGACGACCGGGGAGCTGTTTTTT. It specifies CASSLGLGGATTGELFF.

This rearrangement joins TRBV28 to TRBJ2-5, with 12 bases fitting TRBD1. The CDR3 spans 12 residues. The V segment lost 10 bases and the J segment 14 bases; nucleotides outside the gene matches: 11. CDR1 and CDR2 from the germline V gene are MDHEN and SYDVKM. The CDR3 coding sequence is TGTGCCACCTTGGGGACAGGGGGCACAAATTACTTC. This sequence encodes CATLGTGGTNYF.

CDR3 loop: CASSIVLGVSPLHF. CDR3 DNA sequence: TGTGCCAGCAGTATAGTCCTAGGGGTTTCACCCCTCCACTTT. The rearrangement joins TRBV6-5 to TRBJ1-6; possible D gene TRBD1, 5 bases. The V end was cut by 5 bases, the J end by 9 bases, with 14 bases between. CDR1 MNHEY and CDR2 SVGAGI come from the germline V gene. The CDR3 is 14 amino acids.

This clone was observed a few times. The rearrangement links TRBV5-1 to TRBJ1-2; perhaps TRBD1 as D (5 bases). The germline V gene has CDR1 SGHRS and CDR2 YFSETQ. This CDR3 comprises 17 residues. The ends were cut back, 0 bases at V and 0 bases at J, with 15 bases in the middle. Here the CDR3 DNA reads TGCGCCAGCAGCTTGGGCGGTACAGGAATAGCTAACTATGGCTACACCTTC. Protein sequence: CASSLGGTGIANYGYTF.

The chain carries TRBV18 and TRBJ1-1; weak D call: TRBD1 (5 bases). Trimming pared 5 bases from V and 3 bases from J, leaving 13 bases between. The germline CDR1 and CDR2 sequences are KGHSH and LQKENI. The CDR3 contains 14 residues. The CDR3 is CASSSFTGHTEAFF. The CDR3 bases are TGTGCCAGCTCATCTTTTACAGGCCACACTGAAGCTTTCTTT.

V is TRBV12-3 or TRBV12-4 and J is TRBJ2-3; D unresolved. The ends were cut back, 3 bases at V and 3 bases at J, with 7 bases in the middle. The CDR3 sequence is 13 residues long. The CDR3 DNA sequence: TGTGCCAGCAGTTTTGGAGCTACAGATACGCAGTATTTT. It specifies CASSFGATDTQYF.

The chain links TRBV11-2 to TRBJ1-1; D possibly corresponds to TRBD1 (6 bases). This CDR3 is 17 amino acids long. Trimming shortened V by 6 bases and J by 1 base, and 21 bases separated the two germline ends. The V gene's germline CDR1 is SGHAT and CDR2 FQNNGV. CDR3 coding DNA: TGTGCCAGCAGTCACAATACCGGGACACTGCAGAACACTGAAGCTTTCTTT. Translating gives CASSHNTGTLQNTEAFF.

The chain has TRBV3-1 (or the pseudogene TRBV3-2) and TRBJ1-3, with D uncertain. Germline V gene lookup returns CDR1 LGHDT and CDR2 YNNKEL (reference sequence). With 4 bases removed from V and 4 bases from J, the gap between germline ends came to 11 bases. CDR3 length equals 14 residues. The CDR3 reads CASSRGDEGNTIYF. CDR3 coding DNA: TGTGCCAGCAGCCGGGGAGATGAGGGAAACACCATATATTTT.

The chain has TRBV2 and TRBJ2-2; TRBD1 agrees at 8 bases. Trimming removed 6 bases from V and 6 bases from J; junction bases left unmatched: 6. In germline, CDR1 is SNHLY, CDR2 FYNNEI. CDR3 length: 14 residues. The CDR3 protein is CASRGTGSAGELFF. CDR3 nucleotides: TGTGCCAGCAGAGGGACAGGATCTGCCGGGGAGCTGTTTTTT.

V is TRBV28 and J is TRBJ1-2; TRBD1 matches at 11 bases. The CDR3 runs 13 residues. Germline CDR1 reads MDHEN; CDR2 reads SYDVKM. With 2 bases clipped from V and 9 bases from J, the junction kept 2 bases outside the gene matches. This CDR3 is CASSLRDRGSYTF. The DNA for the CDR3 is TGTGCCAGCAGTTTAAGGGACAGGGGGAGCTACACCTTC.

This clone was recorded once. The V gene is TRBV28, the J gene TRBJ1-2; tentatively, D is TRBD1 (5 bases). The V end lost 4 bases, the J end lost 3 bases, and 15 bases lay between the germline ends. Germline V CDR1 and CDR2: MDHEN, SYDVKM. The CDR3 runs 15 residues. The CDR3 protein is CASSSLGGSDYGYTF. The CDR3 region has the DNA TGTGCCAGCAGTTCCCTCGGGGGGTCGGACTATGGCTACACCTTC.

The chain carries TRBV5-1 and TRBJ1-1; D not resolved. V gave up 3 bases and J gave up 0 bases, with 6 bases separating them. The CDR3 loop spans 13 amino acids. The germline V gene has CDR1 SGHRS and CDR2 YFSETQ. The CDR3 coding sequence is TGCGCCAGCAGCTCTGTTTTGAACACTGAAGCTTTCTTT. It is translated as CASSSVLNTEAFF. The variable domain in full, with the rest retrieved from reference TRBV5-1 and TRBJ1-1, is KAGVTQTPRYLIKTRGQQVTLSCSPISGHRSVSWYQQTPGQGLQFLFEYFSETQRNKGNFPGRFSGRQFSNSRSEMNVSTLELGDSALYLCASSSVLNTEAFFGQGTRLTVV.

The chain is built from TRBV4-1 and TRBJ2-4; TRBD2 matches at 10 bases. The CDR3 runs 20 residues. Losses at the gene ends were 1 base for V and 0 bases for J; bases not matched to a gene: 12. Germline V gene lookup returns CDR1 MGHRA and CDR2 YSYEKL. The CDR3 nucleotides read TGCGCCAGCAGCCAAGTTATAGCGGGGGGAACCCCCCTAGCCAAAAACATTCAGTACTTC. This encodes CASSQVIAGGTPLAKNIQYF.

CDR3 amino acids: CASRPRTGYEKLFF. The CDR3 DNA sequence: TGTGCCAGCAGACCTCGGACAGGATATGAAAAACTGTTTTTT. The chain combines TRBV28 with TRBJ1-4; TRBD1 matches 7 bases. CDR1 is MDHEN, CDR2 SYDVKM, per germline. This CDR3 is built from 14 residues. After removal of 6 bases from V and 6 bases from J, the junction contained 7 bases not matched to a gene.

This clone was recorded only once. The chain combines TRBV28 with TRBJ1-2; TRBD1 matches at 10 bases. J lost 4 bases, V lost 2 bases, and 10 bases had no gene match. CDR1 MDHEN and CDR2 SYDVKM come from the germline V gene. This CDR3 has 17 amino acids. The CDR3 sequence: CASSLILGTGDSYGYTF. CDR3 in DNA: TGTGCCAGCAGTTTAATATTGGGGACAGGGGATTCCTATGGCTACACCTTC.

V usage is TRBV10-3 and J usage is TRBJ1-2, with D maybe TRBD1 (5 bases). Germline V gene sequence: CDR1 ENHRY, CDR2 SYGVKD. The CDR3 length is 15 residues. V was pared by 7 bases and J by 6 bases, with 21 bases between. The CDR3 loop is CAITEYRGGEDGYTF. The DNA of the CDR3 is TGTGCCATCACCGAGTATCGGGGAGGGGAAGATGGCTACACCTTC.